These 24 T cell receptor beta chains were sequenced from one sample in a study of T cell repertoires in cytomegalovirus infection. What these receptors recognize is not known. TCRdb re-called the reads through MiXCR, storing one row per CDR3 protein. The data hold over 250,000 distinct CDR3 sequences, with roughly a fifth observed a single time. Sample: cultured PBMCs, taken from culture after CMV antigen stimulation. All receptors derive from a human donor in good health (CMV status not recorded). Some clones in this sample may be carry-over from other donors' samples.

This chain connects TRBV30 to TRBJ1-2, with D unclear. Between the trimmed V and J ends, which lost 2 bases and 5 bases, there was a span of 6 bases. The germline V gene encodes CDR1 GTSNPN and CDR2 SVGIG (reference sequence). This CDR3 spans 11 amino acids. The CDR3 loop reads CAWSNFYGYTF. As DNA, the CDR3 is TGTGCCTGGAGTAACTTTTATGGCTACACCTTC.

DNA for the CDR3: TGCAGTGCGGGGAGGGATTATGGAAACACCATATATTTT. Translated: CSAGRDYGNTIYF. J is TRBJ1-3 and V is TRBV20-1; no clear D gene. V lost 6 bases, J lost 3 bases, and 12 bases lay in between. The CDR3 has 13 residues. CDR1 DFQATT and CDR2 SNEGSKA come from the germline V gene (reference sequence).

V is TRBV9 and J is TRBJ2-1; D could derive from TRBD1 or TRBD2 (6 bases each). The V gene's germline CDR1 is SGDLS and CDR2 YYNGEE. The ends were cut back, 0 bases at V and 6 bases at J, with 10 bases in the middle. This CDR3 region has 14 residues. CDR3 protein: CASSVAGATNEQFF. The CDR3 DNA is TGTGCCAGCAGCGTAGCGGGGGCCACCAATGAGCAGTTCTTC.

The CDR3 DNA follows: TGTGCCACTCGGGACAGTCAAGAGACCCAGTACTTC. This translates into CATRDSQETQYF. The chain recombines TRBV6-6 with TRBJ2-5, with 7 bases that match TRBD1. Germline V gene lookup returns CDR1 MNHNY and CDR2 SVGAGI (reference sequence). V was clipped by 10 bases and J by 2 bases; unmatched bases: 4. This CDR3 comprises 12 residues.

This clonotype was seen a handful of times. The V and J genes are TRBV19 and TRBJ2-1; 8 nucleotides agree with TRBD2. The CDR3 loop spans 15 amino acids. Trimming cost V 7 bases and J 4 bases; bases outside gene matches: 9. Germline V gives CDR1 LNHDA, CDR2 SQIVND (reference sequence). For the CDR3, the DNA is TGTGCCAGTACCACAGGGACTAGTCTTTACAATGAGCAGTTCTTC. It encodes CASTTGTSLYNEQFF.

Many counts were recorded for this clonotype. The chain uses TRBV7-8 and TRBJ1-1, with D hard to call. CDR1 and CDR2 from the germline V gene are SGHVS and FQNEAQ. The CDR3 is 12 residues long. Between the trimmed V and J ends, which lost 0 bases and 7 bases, there was a span of 6 bases. The CDR3 DNA reads TGTGCCAGCAGCTTAGCCAGTCTTGAAGCTTTCTTT. This encodes CASSLASLEAFF.

In the case of this clonotype: This clone may be a read error of a much larger clone one base away. The chain uses TRBV7-2 and TRBJ2-5, with D hard to call. This CDR3 has 15 residues. Germline V CDR1 and CDR2: SGHTA, FQGNSA. Written as DNA, the CDR3 is TGTGCCTGCAGCTTAGGTGGGAACAGCCAAGAGACCCAGTACTTC. This gives the protein CACSLGGNSQETQYF.

The V and J genes are TRBV7-6 and TRBJ2-3; D not certain. The CDR3 has 12 residues. V was cut by 5 bases and J by 6 bases, with 9 bases left in between. Looked up from germline, CDR1 is SGHVS and CDR2 is FNYEAQ. In DNA form, the CDR3 reads TGTGCCAGCAGCGCCCTTTCGGATACGCAGTATTTT. This translates into CASSALSDTQYF.

The chain has TRBV7-2 and TRBJ1-4, with unresolved D. The V end lost 8 bases, the J end lost 8 bases, and 9 bases lay between the germline ends. The germline V gene encodes CDR1 SGHTA and CDR2 FQGNSA. CDR3 size: 11 residues. This chain's CDR3 is CASAGREKLFF. CDR3 DNA sequence: TGTGCCAGCGCAGGCAGGGAAAAACTGTTTTTT.

The chain combines TRBV6-2 or TRBV6-3 with TRBJ2-7; no reliable D call. Germline V CDR1 and CDR2: MNHEY, SVGEGT. This CDR3 has 12 residues. V was shortened by 5 bases and J by 4 bases, with 9 bases between the two germline ends. The chain's CDR3 is CASSDHGYEQYF. The CDR3 DNA is TGTGCCAGCAGTGACCACGGATACGAGCAGTACTTC.

This clonotype has only a few counts. The chain has TRBV5-4 and TRBJ1-2; no reliable D call. CDR3 length: 14 amino acids. V lost 0 bases, J lost 4 bases, and 10 bases lay in between. Germline V lookup: CDR1 SGHNT, CDR2 YYREEE (reference sequence). The CDR3 sequence: CASSLGETRYGYTF. As DNA, the CDR3 is TGTGCCAGCAGCTTGGGAGAGACACGCTATGGCTACACCTTC.

The rearrangement uses TRBV7-2 and TRBJ2-4; no reliable D call. The V gene lost 1 base and the J gene lost 11 bases, with 15 bases spanning the gap. The CDR3 totals 14 residues. Germline lookup yields CDR1 SGHTA and CDR2 FQGNSA. CDR3 nucleotide sequence: TGTGCCAGCAGCTTAGTATGGCTAGAGGACCTTCAGTACTTC. It specifies CASSLVWLEDLQYF.

Details on this clonotype: This may stem from a read error, because a much larger clone lies one nucleotide away. The chain is built from TRBV7-2 and TRBJ1-3; D not certain. Germline CDR1 SGHTA, CDR2 FQGNSA. The CDR3 sequence is 14 residues long. CDR3 loop: CASSLAAASNTINF. The CDR3 DNA sequence: TGTGCCAGCAGCTTAGCGGCCGCCAGTAACACCATAAATTTT.

This clonotype is categorized as medium-sized. The chain combines TRBV28 with TRBJ1-3, with D unclear. V lost 6 bases and J 7 bases, leaving 13 bases between the germline ends. Germline V gives CDR1 MDHEN, CDR2 SYDVKM. The CDR3 contains 13 residues. CDR3 region: CASRSQRLNTIYF. The CDR3 DNA reads TGTGCCAGCAGGTCCCAGCGGTTGAACACCATATATTTT.

The V and J genes are TRBV7-2 and TRBJ1-3; D call uncertain. Germline CDR1 is SGHTA and CDR2 is FQGNSA. The CDR3 is 14 amino acids. The V end was cut by 5 bases, the J end by 0 bases, with 8 bases between. This CDR3 reads CASSPHPSGNTIYF. Here the CDR3 DNA reads TGTGCCAGCAGCCCCCATCCCTCTGGAAACACCATATATTTT.

The chain combines TRBV6-2 or TRBV6-3 with TRBJ2-5, with unresolved D. The V gene lost 3 bases and the J gene lost 9 bases, with 11 bases spanning the gap. The V gene's germline CDR1 is MNHEY and CDR2 SVGEGT. The CDR3 sequence is 12 residues long. CDR3 sequence: CASSYPTVAQYF. The DNA for the CDR3 is TGTGCCAGCAGTTATCCTACAGTGGCCCAGTACTTC.

The gene calls are TRBV6-2 or TRBV6-3 and TRBJ2-7; TRBD2 might be the D (6 bases). CDR3 length: 15 residues. V lost 10 bases and J lost 1, with 20 bases in between. Looked up from germline, CDR1 is MNHEY and CDR2 is SVGEGT. CDR3 coding DNA: TGTGCCACCAGATGGAGGAGGGACTTGTCCTACGAGCAGTACTTC. Translated: CATRWRRDLSYEQYF.

This rearrangement joins TRBV12-3 or TRBV12-4 to TRBJ2-1; 12 nucleotides line up with TRBD2. The CDR3 contains 16 residues. V dropped 5 bases and J dropped 12; count of bases not matched to a gene: 14. In nucleotides, the CDR3 is TGTGCCAGCAGTCCCCCGGGACTAGCGGGTCTGATTGTGCAGTTCTTC. Its translation: CASSPPGLAGLIVQFF.

This clonotype was recorded many times. J is TRBJ2-3 and V is TRBV7-9; D gene uncertain. The V and J ends lost 5 bases and 0 bases respectively, with 6 bases between them. Germline V gives CDR1 SEHNR, CDR2 FQNEAQ (reference sequence). The CDR3 runs to 13 residues. CDR3: CASSTASTDTQYF. The CDR3 coding sequence is TGTGCCAGCAGCACTGCTAGCACAGATACGCAGTATTTT. The full variable domain, its missing parts supplied by reference TRBV7-9 and TRBJ2-3, is DTGVSQNPRHKITKRGQNVTFRCDPISEHNRLYWYRQTLGQGPEFLTYFQNEAQLEKSRLLSDRFSAERPKGSFSTLEIQRTEQGDSAMYLCASSTASTDTQYFGPGTRLTVL.

This sequence joins TRBV10-3 and TRBJ1-4, with a tentative D call TRBD1 (5 bases). CDR3 length: 14 amino acids. Trimming cost V 3 bases and J 0 bases, with 5 bases left between them. Per germline, CDR1 ENHRY and CDR2 SYGVKD. DNA of the CDR3: TGTGCCATCAGTGAAGGGGCAACTAATGAAAAACTGTTTTTT. It yields the protein CAISEGATNEKLFF.

The chain recombines TRBV20-1 with TRBJ1-1; D is unclear. Trimming pared 3 bases from V and 4 bases from J, leaving 12 bases between. From germline, CDR1 is DFQATT and CDR2 SNEGSKA (reference sequence). This CDR3 comprises 13 residues. In DNA, the CDR3 is TGCAGTGCTAGGTCGGGTAGTGGCACTGAAGCTTTCTTT. Its protein product is CSARSGSGTEAFF.

The rearrangement uses TRBV7-8 and TRBJ2-5; 7 bases align to TRBD1. Germline V gene sequence: CDR1 SGHVS, CDR2 FQNEAQ. CDR3 size: 13 residues. Trimming at V came to 5 bases and at J to 2 bases, leaving 2 bases not matched to a gene. The CDR3 reads CASSTGQQETQYF. The CDR3 DNA sequence: TGTGCCAGCAGCACGGGACAGCAAGAGACCCAGTACTTC. Drawing the rest from reference TRBV7-8 and TRBJ2-5, the complete variable domain is GAGVSQSPRYKVAKRGQDVALRCDPISGHVSLFWYQQALGQGPEFLTYFQNEAQLDKSGLPSDRFFAERPEGSVSTLKIQRTQQEDSAVYLCASSTGQQETQYFGPGTRLLVL.

At least ten counts were recorded for this clonotype. The chain has TRBV28 and TRBJ1-3, with 7 bases that match TRBD1. Germline trimming cut 5 bases from V and 3 bases from J; bases unmatched to any gene: 7. Looked up from germline, CDR1 is MDHEN and CDR2 is SYDVKM. This CDR3 has 15 amino acids. The CDR3, as DNA: TGTGCCAGCAGTGTGGGAGGGGGCGGTGGAAACACCATATATTTT. It yields the protein CASSVGGGGGNTIYF.

The chain has TRBV5-4 and TRBJ1-3, with a possible D match to TRBD1 (6 bases). The CDR3 totals 15 residues. Between the trimmed V and J ends, which lost 3 bases and 1 base, there was a span of 11 bases. CDR1 and CDR2 (germline): SGHNT, YYREEE (reference sequence). The CDR3 DNA reads as TGTGCCAGCAGCTACACAGGGCTGTCTGGAAACACCATATATTTT. Its translation: CASSYTGLSGNTIYF.